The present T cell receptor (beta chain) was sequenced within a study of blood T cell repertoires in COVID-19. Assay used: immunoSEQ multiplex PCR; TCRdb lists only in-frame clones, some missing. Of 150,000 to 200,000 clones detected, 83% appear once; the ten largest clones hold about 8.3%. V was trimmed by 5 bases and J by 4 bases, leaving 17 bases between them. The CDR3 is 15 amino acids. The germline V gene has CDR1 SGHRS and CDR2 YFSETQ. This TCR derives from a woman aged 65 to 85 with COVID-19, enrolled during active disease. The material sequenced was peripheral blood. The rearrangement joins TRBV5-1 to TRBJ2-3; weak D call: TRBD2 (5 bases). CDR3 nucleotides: TGCGCCAGCAGGGGGTCTGGACTTAAGGCAGATACGCAGTATTTT. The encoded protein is CASRGSGLKADTQYF.